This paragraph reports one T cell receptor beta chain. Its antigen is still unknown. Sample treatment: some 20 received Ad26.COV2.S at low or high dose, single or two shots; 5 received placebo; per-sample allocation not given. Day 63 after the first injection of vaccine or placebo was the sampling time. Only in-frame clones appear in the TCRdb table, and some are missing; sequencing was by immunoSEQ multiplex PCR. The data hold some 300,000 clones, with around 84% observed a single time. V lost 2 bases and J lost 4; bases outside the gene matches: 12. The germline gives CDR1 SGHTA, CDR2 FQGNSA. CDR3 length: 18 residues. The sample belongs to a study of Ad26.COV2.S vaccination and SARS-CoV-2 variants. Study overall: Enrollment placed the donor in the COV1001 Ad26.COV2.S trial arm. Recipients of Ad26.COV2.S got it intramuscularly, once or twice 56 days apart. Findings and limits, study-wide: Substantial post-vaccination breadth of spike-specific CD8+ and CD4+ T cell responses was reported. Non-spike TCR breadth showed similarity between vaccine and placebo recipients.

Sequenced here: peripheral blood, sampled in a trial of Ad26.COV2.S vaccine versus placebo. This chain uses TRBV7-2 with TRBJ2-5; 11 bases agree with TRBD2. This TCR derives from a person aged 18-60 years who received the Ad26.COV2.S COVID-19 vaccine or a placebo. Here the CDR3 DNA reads TGTGCCAGCAGCTTATCATCCGGTAGCGGGGGGGCCAGAGAGACCCAGTACTTC. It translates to CASSLSSGSGGARETQYF.